These T cell receptor beta chains were read from a single sample in a study of cytomegalovirus exposure and HLA in healthy donors. Repertoires were generated with immunoSEQ multiplex PCR, while TCRdb's copy carries only in-frame clones and drops some. Among about 230,000 clones, around four fifths were seen once, and the ten largest hold about 0.58%. Input material: PBMCs. The origin of the receptors is a woman aged 40 to 50 in good health and CMV-seronegative. The CDR3 runs from the conserved cysteine through the conserved F or W.

V	J	CDR3
TRBV7-9	TRBJ1-1	CASSLEDEAEAFF
TRBV9	TRBJ2-5	CASSPTSSETQYF
TRBV7-9	TRBJ1-1	CASIGNTEAFF
TRBV19	TRBJ2-7	CASSPEGQGSYEQYF
TRBV5-8	-	CASSLVTHEQYF
TRBV4-1	TRBJ2-1	CASSHSGTGVNEQFF
TRBV5-1	TRBJ1-1	CASSRNEGAAFF
TRBV29-1	TRBJ2-5	CSVETTSGGALRETQYF
TRBV7-6	TRBJ2-1	CASSPDRVSYNEQFF
TRBV28	TRBJ1-1	CASSPGHTNTEAFF
TRBV7-2	TRBJ1-1	CASSLEQLNTEAFF
TRBV29-1	TRBJ2-2	CSARTGGMEELFF
TRBV5-5	TRBJ2-7	CASSSGAGGIYEQYF
TRBV30	TRBJ2-7	CALGQGAHEQYF
TRBV6-6	TRBJ2-3	CASSLAGGRQDTQYF
TRBV28	TRBJ1-1	CASSLFRGMVNTEAFF
TRBV4-1	TRBJ2-6	CASSPMHLGGAGANVLTF
TRBV2	TRBJ2-1	CASSPTDGNEQFF
TRBV6-1	TRBJ2-7	CASRNDRNYEQYF
TRBV5-6	TRBJ1-6	CASSPQTRSSYNSPLHF
TRBV11-2	TRBJ1-6	CASSAGTGYNSPLHF
TRBV7-6	TRBJ2-7	CASSSSVGLRRDSYEQYF
TRBV5-6	TRBJ2-5	CASTGTSGGAWQETQYF
TRBV2	TRBJ2-5	CASTERYF
TRBV28	TRBJ1-1	CASSIQTGEAFF
TRBV2	TRBJ2-1	CASSGTTNEQFF
TRBV7-9	TRBJ2-7	CASTDRTTYEQYF
TRBV7-9	TRBJ2-1	CASSFGGLSSYNEQFF
TRBV7-9	TRBJ1-2	CASSGTPTQGYTF
TRBV19	TRBJ1-2	CASSLTGLGYTF
TRBV18	TRBJ1-1	CASSPLRPTDTEAFF